The 13 T cell receptor beta chains given below trace back to one sample, sequenced in a study of Ad26.COV2.S vaccination and SARS-CoV-2 variants. The sample's treatment: 15 to 20 received Ad26.COV2.S at low or high dose, single or two shots; a few received placebo; per-sample allocation not given. Day 63 after the first injection of vaccine or placebo was the sampling time. The method was immunoSEQ multiplex PCR; TCRdb's version includes in-frame clones alone and lacks a portion of them. Seen here are roughly 410,000 clones, roughly 80% observed once, and the top ten hold about 7.4%. Source: peripheral blood, taken in a trial of Ad26.COV2.S vaccine versus placebo. These receptors all come from a person aged 18 to 65 who received the Ad26.COV2.S COVID-19 vaccine or a placebo.

Of note for this clone: The same CDR3 also results from other DNA sequences found in this sample. This rearrangement joins TRBV10-3 to TRBJ2-5, with 7 bases lining up with TRBD1. The CDR3 has 13 amino acids. In germline, CDR1 is ENHRY, CDR2 SYGVKD. The J segment lost 1 base and the V segment lost 4 bases, leaving 0 bases of the junction unmatched. The CDR3 region has the DNA TGTGCCATCAGTGGGACAGGCCAAGAGACCCAGTACTTC. This gives the protein CAISGTGQETQYF.

The chain combines TRBV18 with TRBJ2-7, with D perhaps matching TRBD1 (5 bases). The CDR3 runs 15 residues. Germline assignment: CDR1 KGHSH and CDR2 LQKENI. The V and J ends lost 4 bases and 6 bases respectively, with 19 bases between them. CDR3 nucleotides: TGTGCCAGCTCACTGAAGCCGAGGTCCCAGGGCGAGCAGTACTTC. Translated: CASSLKPRSQGEQYF.

This clone was observed a handful of times. The gene calls are TRBV27 and TRBJ1-5; TRBD1 matches 9 bases. The J segment lost 7 bases and the V segment lost 8 bases, leaving 6 bases of the junction unmatched. CDR3 length: 13 amino acids. Germline V gene lookup returns CDR1 MNHEY and CDR2 SMNVEV (reference sequence). The CDR3 sequence is CASGTGIHQPQHF. CDR3 nucleotides: TGTGCCAGCGGGACAGGGATTCACCAGCCCCAGCATTTT.

On this clone: The sample holds other DNA sequences that translate to the same CDR3. This chain connects TRBV11-2 to TRBJ1-3, with no clear D. The CDR3 length is 15 residues. Germline V gives CDR1 SGHAT, CDR2 FQNNGV. The ends were cut back, 1 base at V and 0 bases at J, with 7 bases in the middle. CDR3 loop: CASSLGTASGNTIYF. The CDR3 coding sequence is TGTGCCAGCAGCTTAGGAACCGCCTCTGGAAACACCATATATTTT.

The CDR3 DNA sequence: TGTGCCAGCTCACACTTTTCCCTAGGGGGTGACGGGGTGAACACTGAAGCTTTCTTT. Amino acid sequence: CASSHFSLGGDGVNTEAFF. V is TRBV18 and J is TRBJ1-1, with D possibly being TRBD1 (6 bases). The CDR3 is made up of 19 amino acids. Deletions cut 4 bases from V and 0 bases from J, with 24 bases between. Germline-derived CDR1 and CDR2 are KGHSH and LQKENI.

The V and J genes are TRBV11-3 and TRBJ2-7; tentative D call: TRBD2 (5 bases). V lost 0 bases and J 3 bases, leaving 12 bases between the germline ends. The CDR3 consists of 15 residues. CDR1 and CDR2 (germline): SGHNT, YENEEA. CDR3 region: CASSLDRGTGYEQYF. The CDR3 nucleotides are TGTGCCAGCAGCTTAGATCGGGGTACGGGCTACGAGCAGTACTTC.

Concerning this clone itself: At the DNA level, this CDR3 is encoded by other sequences in the same sample as well. DNA of the CDR3: TGTGCCAGCAGCGTCGACAGGGAGGGGGAAAAACTGTTTTTT. Residues: CASSVDREGEKLFF. The chain combines TRBV9 with TRBJ1-4; 7 bases match TRBD1. Germline V CDR1 and CDR2: SGDLS, YYNGEE. V trimming: 2 bases; J trimming: 8 bases; junction bases outside the gene matches: 6. The CDR3 loop spans 14 amino acids.

The chain links TRBV5-1 to TRBJ2-7; 8 bases are a match to TRBD1. This CDR3 has 15 amino acids. J gave up 3 bases and V 4 bases, and 9 bases lay outside the gene matches. Germline values: CDR1 SGHRS, CDR2 YFSETQ. This CDR3 reads CASSVDRVPLYEQYF. CDR3 nucleotides: TGCGCCAGCAGCGTGGACAGGGTCCCGCTCTACGAGCAGTACTTC.

The genes are TRBV6-2 or TRBV6-3 and TRBJ1-5; D gene unclear. The CDR3 sequence is 16 residues long. Germline V CDR1 and CDR2: MNHEY, SVGEGT. The germline V and J ends were trimmed by 0 bases and 0 bases, with 9 bases remaining between them. The CDR3 is CASSYSRRISNQPQHF. CDR3 coding DNA: TGTGCCAGCAGTTACTCGAGACGGATTAGCAATCAGCCCCAGCATTTT.

This chain links TRBV7-2 with TRBJ1-4, with D possibly being TRBD1 (5 bases). V gave up 6 bases and J gave up 0 bases, with 14 bases separating them. This CDR3 is 16 amino acids long. Per the germline V gene, CDR1 is SGHTA and CDR2 is FQGNSA. The CDR3 is CASRGQGVATNEKLFF. The CDR3 DNA follows: TGTGCCAGCAGGGGGCAAGGCGTTGCAACTAATGAAAAACTGTTTTTT.

The V and J genes are TRBV6-5 and TRBJ2-7; 8 nucleotides line up with TRBD1. The CDR3 has 15 residues. With V trimmed by 6 bases and J by 3 bases, 10 bases remained unmatched. The V gene's germline CDR1 is MNHEY and CDR2 SVGAGI. The CDR3, as DNA: TGTGCCAGCAGCTCCGACAGGGGACTCTTCTACGAGCAGTACTTC. This sequence encodes CASSSDRGLFYEQYF.

The chain combines TRBV7-9 with TRBJ2-7; D is possibly TRBD1 (6 bases). Trimming cost V 5 bases and J 2 bases, with 10 bases left between them. The CDR3 runs to 13 residues. CDR1 is SEHNR and CDR2 is FQNEAQ in the germline V gene (reference sequence). CDR3 sequence (DNA): TGTGCCAGCAGCCAGGGGTCCACCTACGAGCAGTACTTC. This translates into CASSQGSTYEQYF.

This chain joins TRBV27 and TRBJ2-7, with TRBD1 matching over 8 bases. This CDR3 has 14 residues. The junction had 8 bases not matched to a gene; V was cut back by 6 bases and J by 4 bases. From germline, CDR1 is MNHEY and CDR2 SMNVEV (reference sequence). The CDR3 DNA reads as TGTGCCAGCAGCTGGACAGGGTCCGGATACGAGCAGTACTTC. Its protein is CASSWTGSGYEQYF.